The present T cell receptor (beta chain) was sequenced within a study of cytomegalovirus exposure and HLA in healthy donors. This PCR relied on a set of 60 Vbeta primers and 13 Jbeta primers. Here immunoSEQ multiplex PCR was the method, and the copy in TCRdb shows in-frame clones only, minus some. The listing records about 150,000 clones. With V trimmed by 3 bases and J by 2 bases, 4 bases remained unmatched. This CDR3 region has 15 residues. Germline CDR1 SGDLS, CDR2 YYNGEE. This sequence was found in a man aged 30 to 45 in good health and CMV-seronegative. The specimen sequenced was PBMCs. V is TRBV9 and J is TRBJ2-7; 11 positions agree with TRBD2. CDR3 sequence reads: CASSGQGLAAYEQYF. The CDR3, as DNA: TGTGCCAGCAGCGGTCAGGGACTAGCGGCCTACGAGCAGTACTTC.